This entry features one T cell receptor (beta chain) sequence. V lost 4 bases, J lost 0 bases, and 10 bases lay in between. The CDR3 has 15 residues. Germline V gene lookup returns CDR1 SGHDN and CDR2 FVKESK. TCRdb ran MiXCR on the RACE reads and lists one entry per CDR3 protein. In the table there are around 80,000 distinct CDR3 sequences, roughly 8.6% of which are singletons. Time point meaning: healthy volunteer bleed at 6 weeks. Total RNA came from unfractionated whole blood. This record comes from a study of human T cells and chemical hapten exposure. This rearrangement joins TRBV14 to TRBJ2-1; maybe TRBD1 (6 bases). The sequence came from a male donor in good health. Some clones in this sample may be carry-over from other donors' samples. Sequencing used whole blood. The CDR3 reads CASSRRGSSYNEQFF. In DNA, the CDR3 is TGTGCCAGCAGCCGAAGGGGGAGCTCCTACAATGAGCAGTTCTTC.